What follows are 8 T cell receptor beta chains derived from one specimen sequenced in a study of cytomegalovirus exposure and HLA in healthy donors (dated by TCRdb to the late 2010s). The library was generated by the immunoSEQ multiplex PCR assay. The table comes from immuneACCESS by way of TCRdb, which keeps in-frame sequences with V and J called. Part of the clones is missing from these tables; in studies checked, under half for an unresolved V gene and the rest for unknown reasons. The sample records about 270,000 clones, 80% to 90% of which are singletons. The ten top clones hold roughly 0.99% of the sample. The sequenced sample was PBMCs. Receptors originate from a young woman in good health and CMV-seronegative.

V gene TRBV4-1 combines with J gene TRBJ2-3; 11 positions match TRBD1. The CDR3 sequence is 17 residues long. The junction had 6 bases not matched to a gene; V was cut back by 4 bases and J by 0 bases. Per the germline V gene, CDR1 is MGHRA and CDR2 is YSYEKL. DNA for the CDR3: TGCGCCAGCAGCCCCGGACAGGGGGCGTTCAGCACAGATACGCAGTATTTT. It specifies CASSPGQGAFSTDTQYF.

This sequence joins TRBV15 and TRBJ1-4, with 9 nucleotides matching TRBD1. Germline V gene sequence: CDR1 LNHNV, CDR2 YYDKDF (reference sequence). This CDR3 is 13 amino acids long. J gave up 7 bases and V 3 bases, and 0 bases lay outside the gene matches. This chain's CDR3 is CATSRGQGEKLFF. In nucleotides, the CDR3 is TGTGCCACCAGCAGGGGACAGGGTGAAAAACTGTTTTTT. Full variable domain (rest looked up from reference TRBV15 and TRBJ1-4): DAMVIQNPRYQVTQFGKPVTLSCSQTLNHNVMYWYQQKSSQAPKLLFHYYDKDFNNEADTPDNFQSRRPNTSFCFLDIRSPGLGDTAMYLCATSRGQGEKLFFGSGTQLSVL.

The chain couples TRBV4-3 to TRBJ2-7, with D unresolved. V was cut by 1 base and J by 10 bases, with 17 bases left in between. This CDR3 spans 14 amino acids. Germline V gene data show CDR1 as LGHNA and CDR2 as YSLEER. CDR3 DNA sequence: TGCGCCAGCAGCCAAGGAAACTCTTTTACGACTCAGTACTTC. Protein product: CASSQGNSFTTQYF.

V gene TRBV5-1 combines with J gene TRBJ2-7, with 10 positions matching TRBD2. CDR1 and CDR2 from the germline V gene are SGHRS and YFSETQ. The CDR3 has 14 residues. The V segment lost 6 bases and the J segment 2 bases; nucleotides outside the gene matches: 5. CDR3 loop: CASTPSGGPYEQYF. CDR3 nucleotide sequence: TGCGCCAGCACGCCTAGCGGGGGCCCCTACGAGCAGTACTTC.

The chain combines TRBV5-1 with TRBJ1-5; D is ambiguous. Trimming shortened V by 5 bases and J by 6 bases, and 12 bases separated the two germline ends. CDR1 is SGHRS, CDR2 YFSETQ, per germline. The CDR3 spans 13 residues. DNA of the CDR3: TGCGCCAGCAGTGCGGAGGGCGGTCAGCCCCAGCATTTT. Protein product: CASSAEGGQPQHF.

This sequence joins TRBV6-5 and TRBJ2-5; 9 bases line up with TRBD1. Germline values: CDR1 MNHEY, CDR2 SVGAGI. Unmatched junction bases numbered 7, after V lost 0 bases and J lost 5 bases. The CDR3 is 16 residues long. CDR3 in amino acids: CASSYSTGGRGETQYF. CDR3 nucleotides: TGTGCCAGCAGTTACTCGACAGGGGGGCGTGGGGAGACCCAGTACTTC.

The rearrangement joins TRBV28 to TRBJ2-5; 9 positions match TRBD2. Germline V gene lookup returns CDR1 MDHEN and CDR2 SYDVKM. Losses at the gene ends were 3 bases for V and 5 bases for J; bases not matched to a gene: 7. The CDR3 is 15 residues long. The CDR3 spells CASSFTGLARETQYF. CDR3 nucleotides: TGTGCCAGCAGTTTCACCGGACTAGCGAGGGAGACCCAGTACTTC.

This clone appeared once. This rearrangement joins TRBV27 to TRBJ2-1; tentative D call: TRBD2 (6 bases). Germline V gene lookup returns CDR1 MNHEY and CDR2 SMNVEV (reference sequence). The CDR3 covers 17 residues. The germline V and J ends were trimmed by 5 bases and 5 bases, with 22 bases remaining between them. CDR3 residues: CASSKTNPKRANNEQFF. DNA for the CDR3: TGTGCCAGCAGTAAAACAAACCCCAAGCGGGCTAACAATGAGCAGTTCTTC.